The text below deals with one T cell receptor (beta chain). The assay was immunoSEQ multiplex PCR, and TCRdb's table has in-frame clones only and misses some. The sample has about 240,000 clones; 83% are singletons. The data originate from a study of blood T cell repertoires in COVID-19. The CDR3 length is 13 residues. Germline-derived CDR1 and CDR2 are MRHNA and SNTAGT. Trimming stripped 6 bases from V and 5 bases from J, with 11 bases between. The TCR sequence derives from a middle-aged woman who had been exposed to COVID-19. This chain connects TRBV6-4 to TRBJ1-5; D is possibly TRBD1 (6 bases). The sequenced sample was PBMCs or T cells enriched from blood (not recorded which). The CDR3 nucleotides are TGTGCCAGCAGCAGGACAGTTCATCAGCCCCAGCATTTT. Amino acid sequence: CASSRTVHQPQHF.